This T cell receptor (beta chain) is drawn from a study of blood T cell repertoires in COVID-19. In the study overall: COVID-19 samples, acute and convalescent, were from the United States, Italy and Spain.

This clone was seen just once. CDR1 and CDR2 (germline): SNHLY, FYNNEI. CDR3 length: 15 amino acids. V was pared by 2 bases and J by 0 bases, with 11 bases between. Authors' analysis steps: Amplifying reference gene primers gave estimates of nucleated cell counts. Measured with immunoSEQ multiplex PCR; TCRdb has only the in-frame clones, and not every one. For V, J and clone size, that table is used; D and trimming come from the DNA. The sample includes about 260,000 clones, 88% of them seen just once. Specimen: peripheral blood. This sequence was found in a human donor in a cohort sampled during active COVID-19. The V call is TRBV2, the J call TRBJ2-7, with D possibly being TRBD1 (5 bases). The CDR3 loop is CASSESQGISYEQYF. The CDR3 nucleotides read TGTGCCAGCAGTGAATCCCAGGGCATCTCCTACGAGCAGTACTTC.